This TCR beta chain came from a study of blood T cell repertoires in COVID-19. Only in-frame clones appear in the TCRdb table, and some are missing; sequencing was by immunoSEQ multiplex PCR. Of under 70,000 clones listed, over 75% are singletons. The trim removed 4 bases at V and 5 bases at J, leaving 8 bases unmatched. The CDR3 has 15 amino acids. CDR1 SGHTA and CDR2 FQGNSA come from the germline V gene. The rearrangement uses TRBV7-2 and TRBJ2-7, with TRBD2 matching over 10 bases. What was sequenced was peripheral blood. The TCR sequence derives from a human donor in a cohort sampled during active COVID-19. The CDR3 loop reads CASSSSGRKFHEQYF. In nucleotides, the CDR3 is TGTGCCAGCAGCTCTAGCGGGAGAAAATTTCACGAGCAGTACTTC. Filled out from reference TRBV7-2 and TRBJ2-7, the complete variable domain reads GAGVSQSPSNKVTEKGKDVELRCDPISGHTALYWYRQSLGQGLEFLIYFQGNSAPDKSGLPSDRFSAERTGGSVSTLTIQRTQQEDSAVYLCASSSSGRKFHEQYFGPGTRLTVT.